Shown below are 21 T cell receptor beta chains from a single sample sequenced in a study of blood T cell repertoires in COVID-19. Generated by immunoSEQ multiplex PCR, the TCRdb table keeps only in-frame clones and is missing some. The sample shows under 400,000 clones, roughly 89% of them seen only once. What was sequenced was peripheral blood. Receptors originate from a young man with active or convalescent COVID-19.

The rearrangement joins TRBV18 to TRBJ1-1; unclear D gene. The V gene lost 3 bases and the J gene lost 3 bases, with 17 bases spanning the gap. The CDR3 has 16 amino acids. The V gene's germline CDR1 is KGHSH and CDR2 LQKENI. The CDR3 DNA reads as TGTGCCAGCTCACCCTACTTCACAGTTGGTTACACTGAAGCTTTCTTT. It yields the protein CASSPYFTVGYTEAFF.

The rearrangement joins TRBV5-1 to TRBJ2-2; D may be TRBD1 (5 bases). Trimming stripped 4 bases from V and 1 base from J, with 8 bases between. CDR3 length: 14 amino acids. CDR1 SGHRS and CDR2 YFSETQ come from the germline V gene. The CDR3 bases are TGCGCCAGCAGCCGCGGACAGAACACCGGGGAGCTGTTTTTT. As protein: CASSRGQNTGELFF. Complete variable domain (other parts from reference TRBV5-1 and TRBJ2-2): KAGVTQTPRYLIKTRGQQVTLSCSPISGHRSVSWYQQTPGQGLQFLFEYFSETQRNKGNFPGRFSGRQFSNSRSEMNVSTLELGDSALYLCASSRGQNTGELFFGEGSRLTVL.

This clone appeared a single time. The rearrangement links TRBV7-8 to TRBJ1-2; D remains unclear. Per the germline V gene, CDR1 is SGHVS and CDR2 is FQNEAQ. The germline V and J ends were trimmed by 6 bases and 1 base, with 15 bases remaining between them. This CDR3 comprises 15 residues. The CDR3 coding sequence is TGTGCCAGCAGTGAGAGGCCGCCGTATAACTATGGCTACACCTTC. This translates into CASSERPPYNYGYTF.

This rearrangement joins TRBV28 to TRBJ2-2, with 8 nucleotides matching TRBD1. Trimming cost V 7 bases and J 7 bases; bases outside gene matches: 8. CDR3 length: 14 residues. CDR1 is MDHEN, CDR2 SYDVKM, per germline. This CDR3 reads CASIADRADGELFF. CDR3 DNA sequence: TGTGCCAGCATTGCGGACAGGGCTGACGGGGAGCTGTTTTTT.

This clone has just one count. The J gene is TRBJ2-7, the V gene TRBV27; 7 nucleotides align to TRBD2. Germline assignment: CDR1 MNHEY and CDR2 SMNVEV (reference sequence). V gave up 5 bases and J gave up 4 bases; unmatched junction bases: 5. The CDR3 is made up of 13 amino acids. The CDR3 loop reads CASSTFSGYEQYF. The CDR3 coding sequence is TGTGCCAGCAGTACCTTTAGCGGGTACGAGCAGTACTTC.

The V and J genes are TRBV3-1 (or the pseudogene TRBV3-2) and TRBJ2-1; D is unclear. This CDR3 is built from 13 residues. Trimming took 5 bases from V and 5 from J, leaving 10 bases between them. Germline values: CDR1 LGHDT, CDR2 YNNKEL (reference sequence). CDR3 DNA sequence: TGTGCCAGCAGCTTCTCGCAGAACAATGAGCAGTTCTTC. Protein: CASSFSQNNEQFF.

This chain joins TRBV7-9 and TRBJ1-1; D is uncertain. The germline CDR1 and CDR2 sequences are SEHNR and FQNEAQ (reference sequence). The CDR3 is 11 amino acids. Trimming left V 9 bases short and J 8 bases short, with 13 bases between. The CDR3 is CASRAAAEAFF. The CDR3 bases are TGTGCCAGTCGTGCGGCTGCGGAAGCTTTCTTT.

V gene TRBV27 combines with J gene TRBJ2-7; D perhaps matches TRBD1 (6 bases). Trimming pared 4 bases from V and 5 bases from J, leaving 15 bases between. The CDR3 loop spans 14 amino acids. Germline-derived CDR1 and CDR2 are MNHEY and SMNVEV (reference sequence). CDR3 in DNA: TGTGCCAGCAGTTCTACAGGGAAGGTGGACGAGCAGTACTTC. Its translation is CASSSTGKVDEQYF.

The rearrangement links TRBV18 to TRBJ2-1, with D perhaps TRBD2 (6 bases). Trimming took off 1 base at V and 6 bases at J, with 16 bases between the two ends. The CDR3 is 16 amino acids. From germline, CDR1 is KGHSH and CDR2 LQKENI. CDR3 residues: CASSPRPGVSGNEQFF. The CDR3, as DNA: TGTGCCAGCTCACCACGTCCGGGGGTTTCCGGCAATGAGCAGTTCTTC.

V is TRBV2 and J is TRBJ1-2; 7 positions agree with TRBD1. CDR1 and CDR2 from the germline V gene are SNHLY and FYNNEI. V gave up 3 bases and J gave up 5 bases; unmatched junction bases: 3. This CDR3 is built from 13 residues. The CDR3 here is CASSEYRGYGYTF. CDR3 DNA: TGTGCCAGCAGTGAGTACAGGGGATATGGCTACACCTTC. Combining the CDR3 with reference TRBV2 and TRBJ1-2 gives the whole variable domain EPEVTQTPSHQVTQMGQEVILRCVPISNHLYFYWYRQILGQKVEFLVSFYNNEISEKSEIFDDQFSVERPDGSNFTLKIRSTKLEDSAMYFCASSEYRGYGYTFGSGTRLTVV.

The chain is built from TRBV19 and TRBJ2-5; D might be TRBD1 (7 bases). The CDR3 is 15 amino acids. V lost 4 bases and J 5 bases, leaving 17 bases between the germline ends. Per germline, CDR1 LNHDA and CDR2 SQIVND (reference sequence). The CDR3 bases are TGTGCCAGTAGTAGACACAGGGGTGCGGGGGAGACCCAGTACTTC. Amino acids: CASSRHRGAGETQYF. The full variable domain, its missing parts supplied by reference TRBV19 and TRBJ2-5, is DGGITQSPKYLFRKEGQNVTLSCEQNLNHDAMYWYRQDPGQGLRLIYYSQIVNDFQKGDIAEGYSVSREKKESFPLTVTSAQKNPTAFYLCASSRHRGAGETQYFGPGTRLLVL.

The chain has TRBV28 and TRBJ1-6; D remains unclear. Germline CDR1 reads MDHEN; CDR2 reads SYDVKM. The V gene lost 7 bases and the J gene lost 7 bases, with 14 bases spanning the gap. This CDR3 is built from 14 residues. CDR3 DNA sequence: TGTGCCAGCAAGGCAGGCAGTCTCAATTCACCCCTCCACTTT. Translation gives CASKAGSLNSPLHF. The whole variable domain, remainder taken from reference TRBV28 and TRBJ1-6, is DVKVTQSSRYLVKRTGEKVFLECVQDMDHENMFWYRQDPGLGLRLIYFSYDVKMKEKGDIPEGYSVSREKKERFSLILESASTNQTSMYLCASKAGSLNSPLHFGNGTRLTVT.

The chain combines TRBV6-5 with TRBJ1-1; 8 bases map to TRBD1. The trim removed 4 bases at V and 1 base at J, leaving 5 bases unmatched. Germline CDR1 is MNHEY and CDR2 is SVGAGI. The CDR3 spans 15 residues. The DNA for the CDR3 is TGTGCCAGCAGTTCGACAGGGGCTGGGAACACTGAAGCTTTCTTT. Translation gives CASSSTGAGNTEAFF.

V and J are TRBV5-8 and TRBJ2-3; the D gene is possibly TRBD1 (6 bases). The CDR3 loop spans 15 amino acids. Germline V gene data show CDR1 as SGHTS and CDR2 as YDEGEE. Trimming shortened V by 1 base and J by 2 bases, and 11 bases separated the two germline ends. In DNA, the CDR3 is TGTGCCAGCAGCTTGTATGGGGGCAACACAGATACGCAGTATTTT. Amino acid sequence: CASSLYGGNTDTQYF.

In regard to this clone: Other DNA sequences in this specimen translate into the identical CDR3. The rearrangement links TRBV19 to TRBJ1-1; perhaps TRBD1 as D (5 bases). The germline V gene has CDR1 LNHDA and CDR2 SQIVND (reference sequence). The CDR3 has 12 amino acids. The V and J ends lost 4 bases and 5 bases respectively, with 8 bases between them. CDR3 residues: CASSTRGTEAFF. DNA for the CDR3: TGTGCCAGTAGTACCCGGGGGACTGAAGCTTTCTTT.

The V gene is TRBV29-1, the J gene TRBJ2-7, with TRBD2 matching over 11 bases. Germline loops: CDR1 SQVTM, CDR2 ANQGSEA. The CDR3 has 13 amino acids. The V gene end was trimmed by 2 bases and the J gene end by 5 bases; junction bases not matched to a gene: 2. CDR3 sequence (DNA): TGCAGCGTTGAATTACTAGCGGGGGACGAGCAGTACTTC. As protein: CSVELLAGDEQYF.

This chain joins TRBV4-2 and TRBJ2-1, with D tentatively TRBD1 (5 bases). With 0 bases removed from V and 6 bases from J, the gap between germline ends came to 15 bases. CDR1 and CDR2 (germline): LGHNA, YNFKEQ. The CDR3 is 16 residues long. The CDR3 DNA follows: TGTGCCAGCAGCCAAGAATACAGGTCAAGTGGCAATGAGCAGTTCTTC. Its protein product is CASSQEYRSSGNEQFF.

The CDR3 DNA is TGTGCCAGCAGCCCGGACAATTGGGGCACCGGGGAGCTGTTTTTT. Its translation is CASSPDNWGTGELFF. The V gene is TRBV7-9, the J gene TRBJ2-2, with D tentatively TRBD1 (5 bases). Looked up from germline, CDR1 is SEHNR and CDR2 is FQNEAQ (reference sequence). The V and J ends lost 5 bases and 4 bases respectively, with 14 bases between them. The CDR3 contains 15 residues.

This clone has only one observation. J is TRBJ2-2 and V is TRBV7-2; perhaps TRBD2 as D (6 bases). V was pared by 5 bases and J by 6 bases, with 16 bases between. Germline V gene lookup returns CDR1 SGHTA and CDR2 FQGNSA. This CDR3 region has 15 residues. The DNA for the CDR3 is TGTGCCAGCAGCACCAAACTAGGGAGGCCCGGGGAGCTGTTTTTT. This codes for CASSTKLGRPGELFF.

V usage is TRBV19 and J usage is TRBJ2-5; 9 nucleotides line up with TRBD1. J lost 2 bases, V lost 5 bases, and 6 bases had no gene match. The CDR3 runs to 15 residues. Germline values: CDR1 LNHDA, CDR2 SQIVND (reference sequence). CDR3 sequence (DNA): TGTGCCAGTAGTTGGACAGGGGCTAAACAAGAGACCCAGTACTTC. Translated: CASSWTGAKQETQYF. Together with reference TRBV19 and TRBJ2-5, the CDR3 gives the full variable domain: DGGITQSPKYLFRKEGQNVTLSCEQNLNHDAMYWYRQDPGQGLRLIYYSQIVNDFQKGDIAEGYSVSREKKESFPLTVTSAQKNPTAFYLCASSWTGAKQETQYFGPGTRLLVL.

V gene TRBV10-3 combines with J gene TRBJ1-5; D is perhaps TRBD1 (5 bases). Per the germline V gene, CDR1 is ENHRY and CDR2 is SYGVKD. Between the trimmed V and J ends, which lost 8 bases and 0 bases, there was a span of 8 bases. The CDR3 length is 13 residues. CDR3 DNA sequence: TGTGCCATCCGACAGTATAGCAATCAGCCCCAGCATTTT. Translated: CAIRQYSNQPQHF.